This T cell receptor beta chain was obtained from a study of radiation and T cells in renal cell carcinoma. Sample time point: baseline pretreatment blood. Treatment of the sample: 15 Gy SBRT to primary tumor, nephrectomy 4 weeks later. The V and J ends lost 0 bases and 2 bases respectively, with 10 bases between them. This CDR3 is 15 amino acids long. In germline, CDR1 is WSHSY, CDR2 SAAADI. The table came from immunoSEQ multiplex PCR; TCRdb's copy has only in-frame clones and leaves some out. The sample contains 120,000 to 150,000 clones, roughly 83% of which appear only once. The sequenced sample was blood, obtained from a patient whose treatment included radiotherapy and nephrectomy. The J gene is TRBJ1-1, the V gene TRBV10-2; D uncertain. The source of this sequence is a woman aged 50 to 60 with renal cell carcinoma. The CDR3 region has the DNA TGCGCCAGCAGTGAGTCCCAGGCGCTTAACACTGAAGCTTTCTTT. It encodes CASSESQALNTEAFF.